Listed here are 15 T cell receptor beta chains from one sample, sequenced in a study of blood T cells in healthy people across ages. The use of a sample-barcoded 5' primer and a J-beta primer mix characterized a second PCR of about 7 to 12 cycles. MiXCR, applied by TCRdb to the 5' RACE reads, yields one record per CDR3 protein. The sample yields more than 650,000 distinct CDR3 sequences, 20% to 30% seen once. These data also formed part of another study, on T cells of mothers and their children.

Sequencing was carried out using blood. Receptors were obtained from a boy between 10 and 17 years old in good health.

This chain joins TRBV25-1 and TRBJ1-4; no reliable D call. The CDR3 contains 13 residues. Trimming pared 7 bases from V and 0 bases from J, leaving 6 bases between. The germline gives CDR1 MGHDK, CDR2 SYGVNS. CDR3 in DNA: TGTGCCAGCACGGCCGCAACTAATGAAAAACTGTTTTTT. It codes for CASTAATNEKLFF.

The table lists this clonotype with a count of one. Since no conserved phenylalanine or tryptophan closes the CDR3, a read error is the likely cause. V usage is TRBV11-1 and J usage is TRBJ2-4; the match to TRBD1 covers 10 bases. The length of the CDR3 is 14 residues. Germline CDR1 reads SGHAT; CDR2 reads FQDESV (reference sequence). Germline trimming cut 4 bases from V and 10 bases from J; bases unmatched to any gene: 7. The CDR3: CASSSGTGVIIQYL. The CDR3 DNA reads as TGTGCCAGCAGCTCCGGGACAGGGGTGATTATTCAGTACCTC.

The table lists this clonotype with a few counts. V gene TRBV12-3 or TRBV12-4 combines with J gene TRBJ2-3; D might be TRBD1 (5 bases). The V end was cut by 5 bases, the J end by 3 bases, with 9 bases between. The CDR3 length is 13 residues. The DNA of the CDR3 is TGTGCCAGCAGTCTACGACAGACAGATACGCAGTATTTT. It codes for CASSLRQTDTQYF.

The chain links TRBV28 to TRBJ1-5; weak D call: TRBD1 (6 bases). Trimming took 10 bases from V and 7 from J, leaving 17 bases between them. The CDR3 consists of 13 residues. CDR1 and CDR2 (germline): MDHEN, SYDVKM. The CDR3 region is CATQGQGGQPQHF. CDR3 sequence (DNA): TGTGCCACCCAGGGGCAGGGCGGCCAGCCCCAGCATTTT.

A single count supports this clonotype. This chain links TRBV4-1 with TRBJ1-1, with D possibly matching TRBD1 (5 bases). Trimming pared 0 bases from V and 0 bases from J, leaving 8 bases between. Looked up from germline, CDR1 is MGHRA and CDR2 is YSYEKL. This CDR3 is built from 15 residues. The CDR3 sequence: CASSQEGLLNTEAFF. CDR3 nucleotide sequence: TGCGCCAGCAGCCAAGAGGGACTGTTGAACACTGAAGCTTTCTTT.

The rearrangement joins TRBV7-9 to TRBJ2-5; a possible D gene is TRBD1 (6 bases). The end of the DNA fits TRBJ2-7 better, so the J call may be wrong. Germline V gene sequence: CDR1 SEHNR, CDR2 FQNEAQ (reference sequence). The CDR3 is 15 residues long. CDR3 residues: CASSLPQGFVDEQYF. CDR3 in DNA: TGTGCCAGCAGCTTGCCACAGGGTTTCGTCGACGAGCAGTACTTC.

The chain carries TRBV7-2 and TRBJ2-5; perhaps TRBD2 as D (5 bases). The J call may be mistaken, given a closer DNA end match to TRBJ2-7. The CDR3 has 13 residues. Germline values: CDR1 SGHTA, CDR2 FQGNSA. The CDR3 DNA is TGTGCCAGCAGGAAGGTCGGGATCTACGAGCAGTACTTC. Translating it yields CASRKVGIYEQYF.

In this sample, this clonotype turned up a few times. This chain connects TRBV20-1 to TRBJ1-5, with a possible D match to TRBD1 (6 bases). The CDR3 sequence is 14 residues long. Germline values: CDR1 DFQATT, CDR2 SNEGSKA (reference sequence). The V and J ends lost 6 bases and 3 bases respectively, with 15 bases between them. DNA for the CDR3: TGCAGTGCGGCCACAGGGAGTAACAATCAGCCCCAGCATTTT. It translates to CSAATGSNNQPQHF.

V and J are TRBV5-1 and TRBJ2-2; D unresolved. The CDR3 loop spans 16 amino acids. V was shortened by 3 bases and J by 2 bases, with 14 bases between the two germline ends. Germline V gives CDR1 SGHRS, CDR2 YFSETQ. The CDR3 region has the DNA TGCGCCAGCAGCTCCCTGGGTCAGACAAACACCGGGGAGCTGTTTTTT. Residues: CASSSLGQTNTGELFF.

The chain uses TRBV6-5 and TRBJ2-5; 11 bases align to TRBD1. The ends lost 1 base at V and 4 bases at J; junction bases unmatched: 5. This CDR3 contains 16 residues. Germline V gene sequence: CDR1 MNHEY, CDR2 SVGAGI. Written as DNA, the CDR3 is TGTGCCAGCAGTTACTTCGGACAGGGGGCCTCAGAGACCCAGTACTTC. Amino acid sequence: CASSYFGQGASETQYF.

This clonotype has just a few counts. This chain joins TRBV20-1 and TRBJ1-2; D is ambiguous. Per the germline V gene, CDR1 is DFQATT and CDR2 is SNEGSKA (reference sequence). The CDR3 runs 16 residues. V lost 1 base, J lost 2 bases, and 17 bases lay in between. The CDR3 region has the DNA TGCAGTGCTAGAGGGGCAGGACCCTCGGCAAACTATGGCTACACCTTC. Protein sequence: CSARGAGPSANYGYTF.

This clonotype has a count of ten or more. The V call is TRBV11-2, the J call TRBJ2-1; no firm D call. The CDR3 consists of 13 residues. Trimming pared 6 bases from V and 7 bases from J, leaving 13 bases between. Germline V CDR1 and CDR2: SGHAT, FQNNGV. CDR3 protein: CASSLGSVNEQFF. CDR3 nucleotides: TGTGCCAGCAGTCTAGGGTCGGTTAATGAGCAGTTCTTC.

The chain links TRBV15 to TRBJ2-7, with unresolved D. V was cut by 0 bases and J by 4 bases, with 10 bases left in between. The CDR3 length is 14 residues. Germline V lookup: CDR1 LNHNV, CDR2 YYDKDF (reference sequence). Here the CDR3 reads CATSRDREGYEQYF. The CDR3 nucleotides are TGTGCCACCAGCAGAGATCGCGAAGGGTACGAGCAGTACTTC. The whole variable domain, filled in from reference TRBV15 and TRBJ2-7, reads DAMVIQNPRYQVTQFGKPVTLSCSQTLNHNVMYWYQQKSSQAPKLLFHYYDKDFNNEADTPDNFQSRRPNTSFCFLDIRSPGLGDTAMYLCATSRDREGYEQYFGPGTRLTVT.

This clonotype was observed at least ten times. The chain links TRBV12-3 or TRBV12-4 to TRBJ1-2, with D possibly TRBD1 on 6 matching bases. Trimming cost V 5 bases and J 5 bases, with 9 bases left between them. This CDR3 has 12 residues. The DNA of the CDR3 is TGTGCCAGCAGTCCGACAGGTTATGGCTACACCTTC. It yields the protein CASSPTGYGYTF.

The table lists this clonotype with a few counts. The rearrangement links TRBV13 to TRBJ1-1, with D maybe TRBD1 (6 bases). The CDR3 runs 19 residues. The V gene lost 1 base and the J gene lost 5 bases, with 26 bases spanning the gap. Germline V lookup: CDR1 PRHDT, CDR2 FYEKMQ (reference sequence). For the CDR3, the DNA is TGTGCCAGCAGCTTAGAGGGGGGGAAACCAGGGAGAAATCGGACTGAAGCTTTCTTT. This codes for CASSLEGGKPGRNRTEAFF.